This TCR beta chain was sequenced for a study of T cells in Graves' hyperthyroidism and ophthalmopathy. Trimming stripped 4 bases from V and 5 bases from J, with 14 bases between. The length of the CDR3 is 13 residues. The germline gives CDR1 DFQATT, CDR2 SNEGSKA (reference sequence). The sample holds many counts of this clonotype. From more than 8 ml of fresh peripheral blood, PBMCs were isolated. RNA transcripts yielded amplified TCR beta CDR3 regions. First-round RT-PCR targeting the TCR CDR3 was performed with the HTBI primer set. One entry per CDR3 protein, called by TCRdb with MiXCR from the multiplex PCR reads. The repertoire includes some 300,000 distinct CDR3 sequences, 13% of them detected once, and approximately 8.6% sits in the top ten.

This receptor was obtained from a woman aged 25-40 years with Graves' hyperthyroidism that later progressed to Graves' ophthalmopathy. The J gene is TRBJ2-5, the V gene TRBV20-1; tentatively, D is TRBD2 (6 bases). The sequenced material came from blood. The CDR3 nucleotides read TGCAGTGCTACCGGGACTGGGGAGGAGACCCAGTACTTC. This gives the protein CSATGTGEETQYF.